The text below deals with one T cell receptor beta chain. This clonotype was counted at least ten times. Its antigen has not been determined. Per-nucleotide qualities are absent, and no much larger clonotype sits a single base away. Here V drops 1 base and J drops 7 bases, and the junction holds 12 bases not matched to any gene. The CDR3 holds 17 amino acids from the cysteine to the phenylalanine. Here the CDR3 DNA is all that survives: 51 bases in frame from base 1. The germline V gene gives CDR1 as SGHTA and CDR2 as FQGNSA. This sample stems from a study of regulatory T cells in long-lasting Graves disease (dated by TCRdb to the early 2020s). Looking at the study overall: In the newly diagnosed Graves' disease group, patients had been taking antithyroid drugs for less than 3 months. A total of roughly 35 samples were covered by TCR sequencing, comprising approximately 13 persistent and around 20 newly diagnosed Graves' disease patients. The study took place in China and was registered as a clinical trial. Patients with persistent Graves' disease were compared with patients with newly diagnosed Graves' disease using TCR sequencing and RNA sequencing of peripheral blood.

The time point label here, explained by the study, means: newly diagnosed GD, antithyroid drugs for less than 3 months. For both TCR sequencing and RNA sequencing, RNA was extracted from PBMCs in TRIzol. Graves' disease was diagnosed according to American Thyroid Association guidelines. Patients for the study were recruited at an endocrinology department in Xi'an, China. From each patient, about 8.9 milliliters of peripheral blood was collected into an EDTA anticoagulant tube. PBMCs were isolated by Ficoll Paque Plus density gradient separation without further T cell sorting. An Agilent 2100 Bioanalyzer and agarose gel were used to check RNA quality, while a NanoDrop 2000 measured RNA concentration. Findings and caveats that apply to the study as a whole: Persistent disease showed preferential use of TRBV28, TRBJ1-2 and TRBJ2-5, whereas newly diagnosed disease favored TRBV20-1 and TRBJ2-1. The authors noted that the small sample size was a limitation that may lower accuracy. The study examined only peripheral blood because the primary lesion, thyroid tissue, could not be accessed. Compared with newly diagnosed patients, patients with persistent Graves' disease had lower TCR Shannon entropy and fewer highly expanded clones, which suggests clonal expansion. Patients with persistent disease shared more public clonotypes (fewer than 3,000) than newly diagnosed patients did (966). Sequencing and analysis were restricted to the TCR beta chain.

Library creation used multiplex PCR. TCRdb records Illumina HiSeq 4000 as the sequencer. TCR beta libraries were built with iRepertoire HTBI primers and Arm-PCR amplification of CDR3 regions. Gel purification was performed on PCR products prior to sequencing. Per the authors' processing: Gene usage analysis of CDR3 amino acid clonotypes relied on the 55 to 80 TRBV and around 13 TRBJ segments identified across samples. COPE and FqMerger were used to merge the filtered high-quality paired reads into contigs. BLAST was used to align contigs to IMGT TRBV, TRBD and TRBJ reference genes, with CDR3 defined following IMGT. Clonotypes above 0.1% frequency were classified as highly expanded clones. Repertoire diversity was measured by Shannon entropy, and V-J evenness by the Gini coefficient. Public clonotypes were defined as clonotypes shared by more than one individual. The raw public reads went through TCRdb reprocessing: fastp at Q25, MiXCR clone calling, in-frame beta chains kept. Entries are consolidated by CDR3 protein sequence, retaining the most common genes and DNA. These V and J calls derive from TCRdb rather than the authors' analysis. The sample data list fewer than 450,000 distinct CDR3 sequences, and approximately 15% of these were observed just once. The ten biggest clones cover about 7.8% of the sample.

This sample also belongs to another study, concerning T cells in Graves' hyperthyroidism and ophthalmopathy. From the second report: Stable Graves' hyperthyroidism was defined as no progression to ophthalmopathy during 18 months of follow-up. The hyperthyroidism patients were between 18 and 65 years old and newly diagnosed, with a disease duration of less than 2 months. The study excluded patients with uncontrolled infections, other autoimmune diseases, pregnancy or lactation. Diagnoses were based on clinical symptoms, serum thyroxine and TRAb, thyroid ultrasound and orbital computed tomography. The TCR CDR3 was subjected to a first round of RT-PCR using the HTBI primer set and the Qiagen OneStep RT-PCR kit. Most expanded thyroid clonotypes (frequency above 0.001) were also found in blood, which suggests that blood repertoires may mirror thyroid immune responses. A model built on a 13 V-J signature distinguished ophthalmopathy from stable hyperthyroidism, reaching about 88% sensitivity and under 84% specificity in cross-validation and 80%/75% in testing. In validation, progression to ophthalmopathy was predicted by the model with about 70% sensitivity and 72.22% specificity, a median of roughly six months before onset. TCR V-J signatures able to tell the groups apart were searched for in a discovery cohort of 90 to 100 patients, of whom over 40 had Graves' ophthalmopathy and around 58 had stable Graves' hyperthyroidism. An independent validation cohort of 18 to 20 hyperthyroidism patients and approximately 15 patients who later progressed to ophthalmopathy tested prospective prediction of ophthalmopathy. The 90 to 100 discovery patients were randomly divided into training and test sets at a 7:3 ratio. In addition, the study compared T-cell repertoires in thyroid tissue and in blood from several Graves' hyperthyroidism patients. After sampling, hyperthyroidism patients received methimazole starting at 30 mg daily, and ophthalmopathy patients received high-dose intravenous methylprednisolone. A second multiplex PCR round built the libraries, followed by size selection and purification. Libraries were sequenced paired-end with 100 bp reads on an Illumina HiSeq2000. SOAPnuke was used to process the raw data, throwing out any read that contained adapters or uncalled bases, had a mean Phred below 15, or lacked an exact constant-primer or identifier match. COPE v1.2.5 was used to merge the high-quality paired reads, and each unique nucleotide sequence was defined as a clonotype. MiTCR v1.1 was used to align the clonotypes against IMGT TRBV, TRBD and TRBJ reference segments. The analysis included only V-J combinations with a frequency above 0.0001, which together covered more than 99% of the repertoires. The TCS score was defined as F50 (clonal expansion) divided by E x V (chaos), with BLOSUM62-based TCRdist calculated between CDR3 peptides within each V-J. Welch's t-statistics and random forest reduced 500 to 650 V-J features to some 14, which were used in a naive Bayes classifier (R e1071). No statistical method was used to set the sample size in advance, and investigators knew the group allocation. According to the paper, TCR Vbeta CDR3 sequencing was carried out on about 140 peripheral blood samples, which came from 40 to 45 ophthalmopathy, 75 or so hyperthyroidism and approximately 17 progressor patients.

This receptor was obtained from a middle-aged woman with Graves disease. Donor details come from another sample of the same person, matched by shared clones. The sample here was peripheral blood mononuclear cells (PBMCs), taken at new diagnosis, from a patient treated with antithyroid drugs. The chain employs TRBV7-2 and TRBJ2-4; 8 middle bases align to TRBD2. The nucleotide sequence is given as TGTGCCAGCAGCTTAGTATCGAGCGGGAGCGCGAGGAACATTCAGTACTTC. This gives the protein CASSLVSSGSARNIQYF.